Sequencing of this T cell receptor beta chain was carried out in a study of sequential checkpoint blockade in melanoma. Turning to the study itself: Patients were randomized 1:1 to nivolumab-then-ipilimumab or ipilimumab-then-nivolumab first-line.

Treatment here: randomized to nivolumab then ipilimumab (arm A) or the reverse (arm B). Live CD3+CD8+ CD19− CD56− cells were sorted from PBMCs. Assay used: immunoSEQ multiplex PCR; TCRdb lists only in-frame clones, some missing. The data contain about 20,000 clones, roughly 73% of them seen just once; the ten biggest clones take up about 20%. V was pared by 1 base and J by 6 bases, with 3 bases of the junction left unmatched. The CDR3 is 14 residues long. In germline, CDR1 is MNHNY, CDR2 SVGAGI (reference sequence). This sequence originates from a human donor with melanoma. The sequencing here drew on CD8+ T cells sorted from blood (inferred from file names), taken from a patient given nivolumab and ipilimumab in sequence. V gene TRBV6-6 combines with J gene TRBJ1-2; TRBD1 agrees at 9 bases. The CDR3 bases are TGTGCCAGCAGTTACTTTAGGACAGGGGATGGCTACACCTTC. This translates into CASSYFRTGDGYTF.